Here is one T cell receptor beta chain with its context. What it binds is not known. This sample stems from a study of blood T cells in healthy people across ages. A J-beta primer mix and a sample-barcoded 5' primer were used in a second PCR of about 7 to 12 cycles. Using its own MiXCR run on the 5' RACE reads, TCRdb lists one record per CDR3 protein. The repertoire holds 850,000 to 1,000,000 distinct CDR3 sequences, roughly 50% seen once, with over 20% in the top ten. The CDR3 sequence is 15 residues long. The V end was cut by 7 bases, the J end by 0 bases, with 14 bases between. Study-level results: Long-lived donors carried more naive CD4+ cells and greater diversity than aged donors.

The rearrangement uses TRBV12-3 or TRBV12-4 and TRBJ2-3; D might be TRBD1 (6 bases). The TCR sequence derives from a woman aged 60 to 75 in good health. Sequenced material: blood. The CDR3, as DNA: TGTGCCAGCATCTGGGGGCGGAAAAGCACAGATACGCAGTATTTT. Amino acids: CASIWGRKSTDTQYF.